This passage covers 8 T cell receptor beta chains from one sample sequenced in a study of metastatic and nonmetastatic thyroid tumors. Every patient underwent thyroid surgery untreated. Using MiXCR, TCRdb reanalyzed the PCR reads. The sample has 20,000 to 25,000 clones, 20% to 25% seen once. The material sequenced was tumor tissue. Every receptor here comes from a female donor with papillary thyroid cancer or a benign thyroid nodule (not recorded which). Some clones in this sample may be carry-over from other donors' samples.

The chain joins TRBV30 to TRBJ2-7, with a weak D call TRBD1 (5 bases). Germline V CDR1 and CDR2: GTSNPN, SVGIG (reference sequence). V dropped 3 bases and J dropped 10 bases, with 13 bases sitting between them. The CDR3 is made up of 11 amino acids. CDR3 in amino acids: CAWRTAYIQYF. CDR3 DNA sequence: TGTGCCTGGAGGACAGCCTATATTCAGTACTTC.

This clone was seen many times. The J gene is TRBJ2-1, the V gene TRBV20-1; perhaps TRBD1 as D (5 bases). In germline, CDR1 is DFQATT, CDR2 SNEGSKA (reference sequence). The CDR3 is made up of 14 amino acids. V lost 6 bases and J lost 5, with 17 bases in between. CDR3 loop: CSANPSGADNEQFF. As DNA, the CDR3 is TGCAGTGCCAACCCTAGTGGGGCGGACAATGAGCAGTTCTTC.

V is TRBV14 and J is TRBJ2-7; the D gene is possibly TRBD2 (6 bases). The V end lost 3 bases, the J end lost 2 bases, and 8 bases lay between the germline ends. In germline, CDR1 is SGHDN, CDR2 FVKESK. The CDR3 is 13 amino acids. The CDR3 DNA follows: TGTGCCAGCAGCCAGCGGGACGCCTACGAGCAGTACTTC. It encodes CASSQRDAYEQYF.

In this sample, this clone is medium-sized. V and J are TRBV3-2 and TRBJ2-7; TRBD2, as called in the table, went unchecked against the DNA. TRBV3-2 counts as a pseudogene. The CDR3 sequence is 17 residues long. CDR3 amino acids: CASSQQGLSSGTYEQYF. In DNA, the CDR3 is TGTGCCAGCAGCCAACAGGGGTTGAGTAGCGGAACCTACGAGCAGTACTTC.

This clone was recorded many times. V is TRBV12-3 or TRBV12-4 and J is TRBJ2-7; D gene ambiguous. Between the trimmed V and J ends, which lost 3 bases and 5 bases, there was a span of 11 bases. This CDR3 has 13 amino acids. CDR3 nucleotide sequence: TGTGCCAGCAGTTTGAAGGGTGTCCACGAGCAGTACTTC. Translation gives CASSLKGVHEQYF.

This clone was counted at least ten times. The rearrangement links TRBV15 to TRBJ1-2, with D maybe TRBD1 (5 bases). Germline CDR1 LNHNV, CDR2 YYDKDF (reference sequence). This CDR3 spans 12 amino acids. Trimming pared 4 bases from V and 4 bases from J, leaving 7 bases between. The chain's CDR3 is CATSMDTYGYTF. The CDR3 DNA sequence: TGTGCCACCAGCATGGACACCTATGGCTACACCTTC.

By proportion, this clone is medium-sized. The chain uses TRBV28 and TRBJ1-3, with D possibly matching TRBD1 (5 bases). Germline V gene sequence: CDR1 MDHEN, CDR2 SYDVKM. CDR3 length: 15 amino acids. Deletions cut 3 bases from V and 8 bases from J, with 17 bases between. The chain's CDR3 is CASSFRGGVGDTIYF. The CDR3 DNA reads TGTGCCAGCAGTTTCCGTGGAGGGGTGGGAGACACCATATATTTT.

CDR3 nucleotides: TGTGCCAGCAGCGTATGTACAGGGATCAACGAGCAGTACTTC. Translating it yields CASSVCTGINEQYF. This rearrangement joins TRBV7-2 to TRBJ2-7; TRBD1 might be the D (6 bases). V lost 5 bases to trimming and J lost 5 bases, with 16 bases between them. This CDR3 comprises 14 residues. Germline CDR1 is SGHTA and CDR2 is FQGNSA.